The rows below give T cell receptor beta chains drawn from one sample of a study of early T cells in non-severe SARS-CoV-2 infection. TCRdb independently ran MiXCR on the 5' RACE reads; one entry per CDR3 protein. The sample lists about 100,000 distinct CDR3 sequences; about 13% were seen once. Material for sequencing was whole blood. The receptor source for this set is an adult who was a healthcare worker with PCR-confirmed SARS-CoV-2 infection or an uninfected control (not recorded which). Both conserved end residues are part of each CDR3. The D gene is left open where the match is weak. A clone size is listed for some rows: how often the clone was seen (once, few, many), or a class if it is expanded.

j_gene,v_gene,abundance,d_gene,CDR3aa,CDR3nt
TRBJ2-7,TRBV20-1,-,-,CSAKILRPSPLYEQYF,TGCAGTGCTAAAATTTTGAGACCAAGCCCACTTTACGAGCAGTACTTC
TRBJ2-4,TRBV11-2,many,-,CASSLSEMNIQYF,TGTGCCAGCAGCTTATCTGAGATGAACATTCAGTACTTC
TRBJ1-2,TRBV10-2,few,TRBD1,CASSSGQGDGYTF,TGCGCCAGCAGTTCGGGACAGGGGGATGGCTACACCTTC
TRBJ1-2,TRBV29-1,-,-,CSVEAGGYGYTF,TGCAGCGTTGAGGCGGGAGGCTATGGCTACACCTTC
TRBJ1-2,TRBV7-8,many,-,CASGTNGYTF,TGTGCCAGCGGGACGAACGGCTACACCTTC
TRBJ2-7,TRBV6-1,-,-,CASTNRQSDVHEQYF,TGTGCCAGCACCAACCGACAGTCGGATGTTCACGAGCAGTACTTC
TRBJ1-4,TRBV3-1,few,-,CASSQGGAGEKLFF,TGTGCCAGCAGCCAAGGCGGGGCGGGAGAAAAACTGTTTTTT
TRBJ2-3,TRBV7-3,few,TRBD1,CASSLSGQGAPNTQYF,TGTGCCAGCAGCCTATCGGGACAGGGGGCCCCTAATACGCAGTATTTT
TRBJ2-5,TRBV2,many,TRBD1,CASRGDSETQYF,TGTGCCAGCAGGGGGGACAGTGAGACCCAGTACTTC
TRBJ1-1,TRBV29-1,many,-,CSVGPNTEAFF,TGCAGCGTCGGACCGAACACTGAAGCTTTCTTT
TRBJ2-3,TRBV10-2,-,TRBD2,CASAGLAQDTQYF,TGCGCCAGCGCGGGACTAGCACAAGATACGCAGTATTTT
TRBJ2-3,TRBV28,few,TRBD2,CASSSAGGTDTQYF,TGTGCCAGCAGTTCAGCGGGGGGCACAGATACGCAGTATTTT
TRBJ2-3,TRBV20-1,many,TRBD2,CSAQAGGRLTDTQYF,TGCAGTGCACAAGCGGGGGGGCGCCTCACAGATACGCAGTATTTT
TRBJ1-5,TRBV28,-,-,CASLNPYGAGNQPQHF,TGTGCCAGCTTAAATCCTTACGGCGCGGGCAATCAGCCCCAGCATTTT
TRBJ2-7,TRBV20-1,few,TRBD1,CSARRVDRASYEQYF,TGCAGTGCTAGGAGGGTGGACAGGGCAAGCTACGAGCAGTACTTC
TRBJ1-2,TRBV3-1,many,-,CASSQVVGSYGYTF,TGTGCCAGCAGCCAAGTTGTGGGGAGCTATGGCTACACCTTC
TRBJ2-5,TRBV2,many,-,CASRGGLQETQYF,TGTGCCAGCAGAGGAGGACTCCAAGAGACCCAGTACTTC
TRBJ1-1,TRBV29-1,few,-,CSVGSNTEAFF,TGCAGCGTTGGTAGTAACACTGAAGCTTTCTTT
TRBJ2-6,TRBV4-2,-,-,CASSQDEAGVNSGANVLTF,TGTGCCAGCAGCCAAGACGAAGCAGGGGTCAACTCTGGGGCCAACGTCCTGACTTTC
TRBJ1-1,TRBV12-3/TRBV12-4,many,TRBD1,CASTKTRDRGVTEAFF,TGTGCCAGCACAAAAACTCGGGACAGGGGAGTCACTGAAGCTTTCTTT
TRBJ1-5,TRBV7-2,few,TRBD1,CASSITGAAIYSNQPQHF,TGTGCCAGCAGCATAACAGGGGCCGCGATATATAGCAATCAGCCCCAGCATTTT
TRBJ2-1,TRBV18,-,-,CASSPSLASEQFF,TGTGCCAGCTCACCCTCCCTAGCGAGTGAGCAGTTCTTC
TRBJ2-7,TRBV5-4,-,TRBD1,CASSPSPGTDYEQYF,TGTGCCAGCAGCCCGTCTCCGGGGACAGACTACGAGCAGTACTTC
TRBJ1-3,TRBV4-2,few,-,CASSQDSGTGNTIYF,TGTGCCAGCAGCCAAGATTCAGGGACTGGAAACACCATATATTTT
TRBJ2-7,TRBV6-2/TRBV6-3,many,TRBD2,CASSTLAGASYEQYF,TGTGCCAGCAGCACTCTAGCGGGGGCATCCTACGAGCAGTACTTC
TRBJ2-3,TRBV12-3/TRBV12-4,few,-,CASSFSGSTDTQYF,TGTGCCAGCAGTTTTAGCGGCAGCACAGATACGCAGTATTTT
TRBJ1-5,TRBV7-6,few,-,CASSLDRGGQPQHF,TGTGCCAGCAGCTTAGATAGGGGCGGACAGCCCCAGCATTTT
TRBJ2-5,TRBV11-2,many,TRBD1,CASSRRGNQETQYF,TGTGCCAGCAGCCGCAGGGGGAACCAAGAGACCCAGTACTTC
TRBJ1-1,TRBV4-2,-,-,CASSQREGGAFF,TGTGCCAGCAGCCAAAGGGAGGGTGGGGCTTTCTTT
TRBJ2-3,TRBV29-1,-,TRBD2,CSVGQLAGGTDTQYF,TGCAGCGTTGGACAACTAGCGGGGGGCACAGATACGCAGTATTTT
TRBJ1-5,TRBV6-5,many,-,CASSSSSESNQPQHF,TGTGCCAGCAGTTCCTCATCGGAGAGCAATCAGCCCCAGCATTTT
TRBJ2-3,TRBV11-2,few,-,CASSLTGGANTDTQYF,TGTGCCAGCAGCTTGACTGGGGGGGCCAACACAGATACGCAGTATTTT
TRBJ1-1,TRBV29-1,-,TRBD1,CSATGGINTEAFF,TGCAGCGCAACAGGGGGCATAAACACTGAAGCTTTCTTT
TRBJ2-5,TRBV20-1,-,-,CSPGPRETQYF,TGCAGCCCCGGTCCTCGGGAGACCCAGTACTTC
TRBJ1-1,TRBV20-1,-,TRBD1,CSARDRALEAFF,TGCAGTGCTAGGGACAGGGCCCTTGAAGCTTTCTTT
TRBJ1-5,TRBV6-5,many,-,CASSYLGREPQHF,TGTGCCAGCAGTTACCTGGGTCGGGAGCCCCAGCATTTT
TRBJ2-7,TRBV4-1,many,TRBD1,CASSQVFDRGSYEQYF,TGCGCCAGCAGCCAAGTTTTCGACAGGGGATCCTACGAGCAGTACTTC
TRBJ1-4,TRBV6-5,few,-,CASSMGSSPLFF,TGTGCCAGCAGTATGGGGAGCTCACCACTGTTTTTT
TRBJ2-2,TRBV9,many,-,CASSDARSYPGAGELFF,TGTGCCAGCAGCGACGCCAGGAGTTATCCCGGGGCCGGGGAGCTGTTTTTT
TRBJ2-2,TRBV20-1,many,-,CSAQPTGFQNTGELFF,TGCAGTGCACAACCCACAGGGTTCCAGAACACCGGGGAGCTGTTTTTT
TRBJ1-2,TRBV19,many,TRBD1,CASSRQGADYGYTF,TGTGCCAGTAGTAGACAGGGGGCGGACTATGGCTACACCTTC
TRBJ1-4,TRBV28,many,-,CASSSGQKDEKLFF,TGTGCCAGCAGTTCCGGACAGAAGGATGAAAAACTGTTTTTT
TRBJ2-1,TRBV11-2,few,-,CASGHNEQFF,TGTGCCAGCGGCCACAATGAGCAGTTCTTC
TRBJ1-1,TRBV3-1,-,TRBD1,CASSSGGLRYTEAFF,TGTGCCAGCAGCTCAGGGGGCCTGCGGTACACTGAAGCTTTCTTT
TRBJ2-6,TRBV29-1,few,-,CSGLAGANVLTF,TGCAGCGGCTTGGCTGGGGCCAACGTCCTGACTTTC
TRBJ1-2,TRBV6-5,few,-,CASSQQGGGYTF,TGTGCCAGCAGTCAACAGGGTGGTGGCTACACCTTC